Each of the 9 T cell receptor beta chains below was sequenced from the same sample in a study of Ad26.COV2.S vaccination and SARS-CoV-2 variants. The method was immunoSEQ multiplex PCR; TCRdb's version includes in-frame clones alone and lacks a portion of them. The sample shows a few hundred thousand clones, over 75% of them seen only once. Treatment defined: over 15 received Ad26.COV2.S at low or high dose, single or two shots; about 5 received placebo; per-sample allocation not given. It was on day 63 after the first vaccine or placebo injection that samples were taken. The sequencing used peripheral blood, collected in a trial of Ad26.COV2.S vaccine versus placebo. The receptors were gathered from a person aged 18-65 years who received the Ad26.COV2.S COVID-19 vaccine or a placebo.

This CDR3 reads CASSDGAGTNEKLFF. Here the CDR3 DNA reads TGTGCCAGTAGTGACGGGGCTGGAACTAATGAAAAACTGTTTTTT. The chain uses TRBV19 and TRBJ1-4, with D maybe TRBD1 (5 bases). The V and J ends lost 5 bases and 1 base respectively, with 11 bases between them. The CDR3 loop spans 15 amino acids. Germline CDR1 LNHDA, CDR2 SQIVND (reference sequence).

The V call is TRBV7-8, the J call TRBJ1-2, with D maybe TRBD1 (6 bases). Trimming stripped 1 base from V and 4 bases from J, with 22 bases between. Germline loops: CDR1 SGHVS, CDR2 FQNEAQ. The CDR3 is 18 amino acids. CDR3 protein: CASSLVVMGQGSVYGYTF. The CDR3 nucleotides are TGTGCCAGCAGCTTAGTAGTAATGGGTCAGGGGAGTGTCTATGGCTACACCTTC.

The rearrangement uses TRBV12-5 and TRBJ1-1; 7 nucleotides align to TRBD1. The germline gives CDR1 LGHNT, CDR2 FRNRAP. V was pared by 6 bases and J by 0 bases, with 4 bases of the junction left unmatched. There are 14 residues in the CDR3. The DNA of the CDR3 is TGTGCTAGTGGACACGGGACAGTGAACACTGAAGCTTTCTTT. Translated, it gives CASGHGTVNTEAFF.

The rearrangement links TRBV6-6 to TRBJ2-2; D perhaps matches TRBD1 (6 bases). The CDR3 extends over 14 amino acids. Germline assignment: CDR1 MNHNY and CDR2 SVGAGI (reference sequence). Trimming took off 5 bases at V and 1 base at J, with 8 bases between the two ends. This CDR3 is CASSGTMNTGELFF. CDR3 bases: TGTGCCAGCAGTGGGACAATGAACACCGGGGAGCTGTTTTTT.

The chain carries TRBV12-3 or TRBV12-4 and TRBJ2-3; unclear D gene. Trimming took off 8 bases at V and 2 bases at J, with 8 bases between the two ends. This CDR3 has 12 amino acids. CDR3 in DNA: TGTGCCAGCGGGCTATCCACAGATACGCAGTATTTT. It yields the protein CASGLSTDTQYF.

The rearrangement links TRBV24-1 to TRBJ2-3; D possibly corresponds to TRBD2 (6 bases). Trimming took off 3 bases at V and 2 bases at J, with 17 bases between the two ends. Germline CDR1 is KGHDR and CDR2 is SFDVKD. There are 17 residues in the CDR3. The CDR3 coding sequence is TGTGCCACCAGTGATACCGGGTCCCCGGGGGACACAGATACGCAGTATTTT. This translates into CATSDTGSPGDTDTQYF.

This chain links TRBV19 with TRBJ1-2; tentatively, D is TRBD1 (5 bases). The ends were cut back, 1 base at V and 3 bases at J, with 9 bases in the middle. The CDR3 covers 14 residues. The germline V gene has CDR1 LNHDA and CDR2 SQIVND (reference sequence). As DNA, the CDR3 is TGTGCCAGTAGTATAGCTAAGGGGTACTATGGCTACACCTTC. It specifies CASSIAKGYYGYTF.

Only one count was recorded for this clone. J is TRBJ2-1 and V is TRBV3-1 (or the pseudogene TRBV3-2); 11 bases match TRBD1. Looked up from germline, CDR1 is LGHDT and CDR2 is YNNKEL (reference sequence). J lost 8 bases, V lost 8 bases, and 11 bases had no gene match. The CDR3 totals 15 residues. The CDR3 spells CASAFGTGGGYEQFF. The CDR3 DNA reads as TGTGCCAGCGCGTTCGGGACAGGGGGTGGTTATGAGCAGTTCTTC.

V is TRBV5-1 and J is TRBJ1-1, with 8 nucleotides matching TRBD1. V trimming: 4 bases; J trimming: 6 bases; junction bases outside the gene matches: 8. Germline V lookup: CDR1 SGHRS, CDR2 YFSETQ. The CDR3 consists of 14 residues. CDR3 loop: CASSPRTGRPEAFF. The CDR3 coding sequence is TGCGCCAGCAGCCCCCGGACAGGGAGGCCTGAAGCTTTCTTT.